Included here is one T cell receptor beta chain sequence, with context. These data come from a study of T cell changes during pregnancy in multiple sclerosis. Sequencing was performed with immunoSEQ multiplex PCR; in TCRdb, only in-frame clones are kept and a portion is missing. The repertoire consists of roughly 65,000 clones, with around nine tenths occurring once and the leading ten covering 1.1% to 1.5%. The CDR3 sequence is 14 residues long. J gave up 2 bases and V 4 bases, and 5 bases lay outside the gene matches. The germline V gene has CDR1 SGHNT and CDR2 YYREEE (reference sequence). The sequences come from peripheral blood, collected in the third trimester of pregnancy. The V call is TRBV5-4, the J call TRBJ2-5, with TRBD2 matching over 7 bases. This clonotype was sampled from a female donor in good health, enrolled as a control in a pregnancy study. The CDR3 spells CASSLGTMQETQYF. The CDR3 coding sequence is TGTGCCAGCAGCCTCGGGACTATGCAAGAGACCCAGTACTTC.